This TCR beta chain was profiled in a study of T cells after yellow fever vaccination. Overall study: Preparing low-cell-number fractions relied on SMART-Seq v4 Ultra Low Input. Study findings and constraints: Secondary responses were weaker yet peaked faster, day 5 versus 15. Post-booster samples contained most primary-vaccination clones (approximately 95% CD4, less than 90% CD8).

This clonotype was counted many times. Its antigen is not identified. TCRdb analysed the 5' RACE reads with MiXCR anew, one entry per CDR3 protein. The sample has approximately 110,000 distinct CDR3 sequences, 7% to 8.5% seen once. The CDR3 runs to 14 residues. The V end was cut by 7 bases, the J end by 1 base, with 14 bases between. V usage is TRBV12-3 or TRBV12-4 and J usage is TRBJ2-7; possible D gene TRBD1, 5 bases. This sample comprised CD8+ T cells sorted from PBMCs, obtained 45 days after the yellow fever booster vaccination. The sequence derives from a man younger than 45 who received the YFV17D yellow fever vaccine. This chain's CDR3 is CASTQGAESYEQYF. The DNA for the CDR3 is TGTGCCAGCACCCAAGGGGCAGAATCCTACGAGCAGTACTTC.